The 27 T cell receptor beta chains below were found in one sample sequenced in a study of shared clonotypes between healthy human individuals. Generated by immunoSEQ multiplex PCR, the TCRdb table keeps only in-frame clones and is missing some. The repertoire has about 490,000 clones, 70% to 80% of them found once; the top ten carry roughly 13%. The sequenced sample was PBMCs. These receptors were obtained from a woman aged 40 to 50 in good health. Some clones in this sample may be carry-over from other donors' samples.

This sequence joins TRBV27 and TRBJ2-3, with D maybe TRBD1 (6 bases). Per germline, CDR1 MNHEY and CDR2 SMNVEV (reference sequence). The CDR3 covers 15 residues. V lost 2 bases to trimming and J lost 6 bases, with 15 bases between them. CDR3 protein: CASSLGQGLGDTQYF. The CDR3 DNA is TGTGCCAGCAGTTTAGGGCAGGGGTTAGGGGATACGCAGTATTTT.

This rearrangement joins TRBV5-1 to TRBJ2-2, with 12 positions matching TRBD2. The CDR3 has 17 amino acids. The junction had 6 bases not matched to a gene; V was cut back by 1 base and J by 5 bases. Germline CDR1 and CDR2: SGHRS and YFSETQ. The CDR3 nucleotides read TGCGCCAGCAGCTTGAGACTAGCGGGAGAAGGAACCGGGGAGCTGTTTTTT. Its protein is CASSLRLAGEGTGELFF.

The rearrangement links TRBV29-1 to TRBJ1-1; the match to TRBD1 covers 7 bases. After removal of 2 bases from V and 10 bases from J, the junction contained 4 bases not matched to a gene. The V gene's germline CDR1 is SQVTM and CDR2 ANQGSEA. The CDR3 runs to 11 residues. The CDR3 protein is CSVERAGGAFF. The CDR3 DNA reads TGCAGCGTTGAAAGAGCAGGGGGAGCTTTCTTT.

DNA of the CDR3: TGTGCCATCAGTGAGTTGACAGGGCCAGGGGCCAACGTCCTGACTTTC. It translates to CAISELTGPGANVLTF. This sequence joins TRBV10-3 and TRBJ2-6, with 7 bases fitting TRBD1. The trim removed 1 base at V and 4 bases at J, leaving 4 bases unmatched. CDR1 and CDR2 from the germline V gene are ENHRY and SYGVKD. The CDR3 has 16 amino acids.

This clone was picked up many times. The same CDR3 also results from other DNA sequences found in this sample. Here the CDR3 DNA reads TGTGCCTGGATGCCGGGAACTAATGAAAAACTGTTTTTT. The encoded protein is CAWMPGTNEKLFF. This chain connects TRBV30 to TRBJ1-4; no firm D call. The ends were cut back, 4 bases at V and 1 base at J, with 7 bases in the middle. This CDR3 comprises 13 residues. In germline, CDR1 is GTSNPN, CDR2 SVGIG (reference sequence).

The CDR3 DNA is TGTGCCAGCAGCCCCAGACTAGGGGGGTGGGGAAACGAGCAGTACTTC. It encodes CASSPRLGGWGNEQYF. This sequence joins TRBV11-2 and TRBJ2-7, with D possibly being TRBD1 or TRBD2 (6 bases each). Trimming left V 5 bases short and J 5 bases short, with 22 bases between. Germline CDR1 SGHAT, CDR2 FQNNGV. This CDR3 has 16 residues.

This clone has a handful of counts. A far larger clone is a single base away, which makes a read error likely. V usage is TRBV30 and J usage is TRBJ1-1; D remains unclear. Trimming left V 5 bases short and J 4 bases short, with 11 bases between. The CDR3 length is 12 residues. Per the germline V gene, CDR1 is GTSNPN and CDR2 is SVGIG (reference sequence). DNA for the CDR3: TGTGCCTGGGCCCCGGGGAGCACTGAAGCTTTCTTT. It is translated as CAWAPGSTEAFF.

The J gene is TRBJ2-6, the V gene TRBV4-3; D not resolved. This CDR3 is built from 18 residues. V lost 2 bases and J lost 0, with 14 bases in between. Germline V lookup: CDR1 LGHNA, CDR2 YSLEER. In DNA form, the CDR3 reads TGCGCCAGCAGCCAAACTCCATGGTCGGTCTCTGGGGCCAACGTCCTGACTTTC. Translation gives CASSQTPWSVSGANVLTF.

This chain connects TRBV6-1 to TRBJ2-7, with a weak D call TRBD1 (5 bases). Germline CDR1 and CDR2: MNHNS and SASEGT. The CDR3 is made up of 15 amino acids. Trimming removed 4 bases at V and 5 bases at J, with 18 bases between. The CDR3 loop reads CASSGVPGGRDEQYF. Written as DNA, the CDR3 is TGTGCCAGCAGTGGTGTCCCCGGCGGCAGGGACGAGCAGTACTTC.

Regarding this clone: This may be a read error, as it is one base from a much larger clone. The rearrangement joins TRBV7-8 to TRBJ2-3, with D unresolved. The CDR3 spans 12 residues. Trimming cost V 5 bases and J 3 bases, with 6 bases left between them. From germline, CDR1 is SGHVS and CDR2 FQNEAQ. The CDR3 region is CASSQGTDTQYF. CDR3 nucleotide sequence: TGTGCCAGCAGCCAAGGTACAGATACGCAGTATTTT.

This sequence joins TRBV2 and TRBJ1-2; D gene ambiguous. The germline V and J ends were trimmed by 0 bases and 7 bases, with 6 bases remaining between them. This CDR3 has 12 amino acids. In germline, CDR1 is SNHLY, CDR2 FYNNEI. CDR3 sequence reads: CASSEAQSGYTF. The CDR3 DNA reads TGTGCCAGCAGTGAAGCCCAAAGTGGCTACACCTTC.

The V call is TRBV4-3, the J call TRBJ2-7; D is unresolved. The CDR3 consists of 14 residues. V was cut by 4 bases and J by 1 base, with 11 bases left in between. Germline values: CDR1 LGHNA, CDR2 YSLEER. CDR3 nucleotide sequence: TGCGCCAGCAGCCCGACACGAACTTCCTACGAGCAGTACTTC. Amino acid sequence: CASSPTRTSYEQYF.

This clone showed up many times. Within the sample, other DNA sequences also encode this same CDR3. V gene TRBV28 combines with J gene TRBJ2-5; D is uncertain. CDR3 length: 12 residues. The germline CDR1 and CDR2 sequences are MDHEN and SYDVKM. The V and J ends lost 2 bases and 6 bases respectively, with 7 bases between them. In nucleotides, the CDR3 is TGTGCCAGCAGTTTAAATCCCCAGACCCAGTACTTC. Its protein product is CASSLNPQTQYF. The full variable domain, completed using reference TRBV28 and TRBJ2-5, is DVKVTQSSRYLVKRTGEKVFLECVQDMDHENMFWYRQDPGLGLRLIYFSYDVKMKEKGDIPEGYSVSREKKERFSLILESASTNQTSMYLCASSLNPQTQYFGPGTRLLVL.

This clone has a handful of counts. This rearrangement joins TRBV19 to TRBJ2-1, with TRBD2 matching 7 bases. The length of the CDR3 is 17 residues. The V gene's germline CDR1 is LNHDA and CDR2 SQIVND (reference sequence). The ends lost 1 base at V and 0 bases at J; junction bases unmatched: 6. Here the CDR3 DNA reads TGTGCCAGTAGTATAGTAGCGGGTCACAGCTCCTACAATGAGCAGTTCTTC. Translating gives CASSIVAGHSSYNEQFF.

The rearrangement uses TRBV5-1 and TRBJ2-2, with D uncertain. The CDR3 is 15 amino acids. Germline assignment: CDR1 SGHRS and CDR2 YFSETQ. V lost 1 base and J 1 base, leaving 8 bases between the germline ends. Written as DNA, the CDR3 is TGCGCCAGCAGCTTGACGCGAGTGAACACCGGGGAGCTGTTTTTT. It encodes CASSLTRVNTGELFF.

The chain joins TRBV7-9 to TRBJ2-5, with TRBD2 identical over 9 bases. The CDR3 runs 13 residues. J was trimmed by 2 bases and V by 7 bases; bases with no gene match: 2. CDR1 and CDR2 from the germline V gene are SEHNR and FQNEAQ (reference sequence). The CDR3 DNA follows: TGTGCCAGCACCCTAGCGGGACAAGAGACCCAGTACTTC. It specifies CASTLAGQETQYF.

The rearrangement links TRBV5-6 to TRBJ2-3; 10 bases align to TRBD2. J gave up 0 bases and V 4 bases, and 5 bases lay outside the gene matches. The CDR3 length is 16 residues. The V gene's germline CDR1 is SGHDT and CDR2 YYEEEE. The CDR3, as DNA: TGTGCCAGCAGCCCCGGACTAGCGGCTAGCACAGATACGCAGTATTTT. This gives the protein CASSPGLAASTDTQYF.

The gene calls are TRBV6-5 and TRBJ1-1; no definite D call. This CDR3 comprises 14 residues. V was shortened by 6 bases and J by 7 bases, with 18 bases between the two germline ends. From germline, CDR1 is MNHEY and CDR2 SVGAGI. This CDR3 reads CASRITYRSFEAFF. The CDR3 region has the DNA TGTGCCAGCAGAATTACGTACAGAAGTTTTGAAGCTTTCTTT.

This chain's CDR3 is CAISERGSYEQYF. The CDR3 DNA follows: TGTGCCATCAGTGAACGTGGCTCCTACGAGCAGTACTTC. The chain employs TRBV10-3 and TRBJ2-7, with D unclear. The CDR3 totals 13 residues. Germline assignment: CDR1 ENHRY and CDR2 SYGVKD. Trimming left V 3 bases short and J 0 bases short, with 6 bases between.

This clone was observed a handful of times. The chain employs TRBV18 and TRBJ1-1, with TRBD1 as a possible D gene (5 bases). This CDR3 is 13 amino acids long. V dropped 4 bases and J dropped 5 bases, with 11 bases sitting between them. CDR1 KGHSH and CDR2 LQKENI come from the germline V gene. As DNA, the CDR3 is TGTGCCAGCTCACAATCCTGGGGGACTGAAGCTTTCTTT. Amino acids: CASSQSWGTEAFF. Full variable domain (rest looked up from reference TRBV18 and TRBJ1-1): NAGVMQNPRHLVRRRGQEARLRCSPMKGHSHVYWYRQLPEEGLKFMVYLQKENIIDESGMPKERFSAEFPKEGPSILRIQQVVRGDSAAYFCASSQSWGTEAFFGQGTRLTVV.

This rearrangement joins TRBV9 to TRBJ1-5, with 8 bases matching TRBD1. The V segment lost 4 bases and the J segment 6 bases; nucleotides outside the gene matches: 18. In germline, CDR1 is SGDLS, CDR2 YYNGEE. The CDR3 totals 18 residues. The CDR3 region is CASSPGLDQGALAQPQHF. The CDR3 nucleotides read TGTGCCAGCAGCCCCGGCCTAGATCAGGGGGCTTTGGCTCAGCCCCAGCATTTT. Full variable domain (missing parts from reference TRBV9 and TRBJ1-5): DSGVTQTPKHLITATGQRVTLRCSPRSGDLSVYWYQQSLDQGLQFLIQYYNGEERAKGNILERFSAQQFPDLHSELNLSSLELGDSALYFCASSPGLDQGALAQPQHFGDGTRLSIL.

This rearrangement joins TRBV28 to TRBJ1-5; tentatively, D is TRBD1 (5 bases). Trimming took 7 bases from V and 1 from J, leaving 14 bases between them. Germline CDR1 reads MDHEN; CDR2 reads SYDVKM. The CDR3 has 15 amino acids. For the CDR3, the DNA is TGTGCCAGCACCTCTAGGGGCGCGAGCAATCAGCCCCAGCATTTT. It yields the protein CASTSRGASNQPQHF.

The CDR3 loop is CASSSQWGDRAHEQYF. The CDR3 coding sequence is TGTGCCAGCAGCTCTCAATGGGGGGACAGGGCCCACGAGCAGTACTTC. The V gene is TRBV7-6, the J gene TRBJ2-7; TRBD1 agrees at 9 bases. CDR1 is SGHVS, CDR2 FNYEAQ, per germline. Trimming at V came to 4 bases and at J to 5 bases, leaving 12 bases not matched to a gene. The CDR3 totals 16 residues.

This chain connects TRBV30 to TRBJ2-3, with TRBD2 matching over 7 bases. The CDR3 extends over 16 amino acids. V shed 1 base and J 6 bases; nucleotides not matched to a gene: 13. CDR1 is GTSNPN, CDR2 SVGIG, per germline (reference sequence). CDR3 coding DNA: TGTGCCTGGAGTGCCCGACTAGCCCGTAATCATGATACGCAGTATTTT. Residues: CAWSARLARNHDTQYF.

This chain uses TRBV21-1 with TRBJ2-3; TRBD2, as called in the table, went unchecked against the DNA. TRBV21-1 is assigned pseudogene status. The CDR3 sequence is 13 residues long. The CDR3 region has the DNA TGTGCCATCCCGGCGCGGCACACAGATACGCAGTATTTT. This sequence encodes CAIPARHTDTQYF.

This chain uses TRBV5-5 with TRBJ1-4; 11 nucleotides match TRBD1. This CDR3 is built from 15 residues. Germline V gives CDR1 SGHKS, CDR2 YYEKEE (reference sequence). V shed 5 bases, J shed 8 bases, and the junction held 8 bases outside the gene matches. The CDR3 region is CASSWTGGGLEKLFF. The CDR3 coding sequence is TGTGCCAGCAGTTGGACAGGGGGCGGGTTGGAAAAACTGTTTTTT.

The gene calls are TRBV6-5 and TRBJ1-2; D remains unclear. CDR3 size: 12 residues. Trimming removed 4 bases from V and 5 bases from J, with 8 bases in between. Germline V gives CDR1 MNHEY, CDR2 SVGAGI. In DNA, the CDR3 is TGTGCCAGCAGTTCCGGGAGTTATGGCTACACCTTC. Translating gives CASSSGSYGYTF.